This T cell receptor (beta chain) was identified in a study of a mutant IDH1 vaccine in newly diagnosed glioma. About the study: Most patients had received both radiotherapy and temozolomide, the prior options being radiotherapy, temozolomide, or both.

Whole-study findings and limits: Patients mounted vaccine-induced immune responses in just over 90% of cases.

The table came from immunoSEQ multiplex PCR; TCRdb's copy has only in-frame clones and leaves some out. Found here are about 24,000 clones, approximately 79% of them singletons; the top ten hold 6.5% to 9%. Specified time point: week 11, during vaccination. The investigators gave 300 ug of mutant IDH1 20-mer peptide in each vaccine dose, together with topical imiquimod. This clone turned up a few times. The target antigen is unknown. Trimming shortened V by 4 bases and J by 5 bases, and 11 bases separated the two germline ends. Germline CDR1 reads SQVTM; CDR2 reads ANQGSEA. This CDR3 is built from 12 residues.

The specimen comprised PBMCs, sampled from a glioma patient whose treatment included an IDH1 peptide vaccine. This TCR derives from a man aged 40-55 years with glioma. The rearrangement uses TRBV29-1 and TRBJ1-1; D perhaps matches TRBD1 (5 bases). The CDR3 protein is CSVGREGTEAFF. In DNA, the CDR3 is TGCAGCGTTGGCAGGGAAGGGACTGAAGCTTTCTTT.